This T cell receptor (beta chain) was identified in a study of T cells in Graves' hyperthyroidism and ophthalmopathy. Findings of the study overall: Among thyroid clonotypes expanded above 0.001, most also appeared in blood.

Germline loops: CDR1 MNHNS, CDR2 SASEGT. Trimming cost V 7 bases and J 5 bases; bases outside gene matches: 5. This CDR3 region has 12 residues. Graves' hyperthyroidism showing no ophthalmopathy progression within 18 months was considered stable. Diagnoses used clinical symptoms, serum thyroxine and TRAb, thyroid ultrasound and orbital computed tomography. This clonotype was counted at least ten times. Its antigen is undetermined. What was amplified from RNA transcripts were TCR beta CDR3 regions. Initially, a first-round RT-PCR of the TCR CDR3 employed the HTBI primer set. TCRdb processed the multiplex PCR reads anew with MiXCR; each CDR3 protein has one entry. This sample has some 560,000 distinct CDR3 sequences, with about a sixth found just once.

Input material: blood. The clonotype originates from a woman between 25 and 40 years old with Graves' hyperthyroidism. This rearrangement joins TRBV6-1 to TRBJ2-7; TRBD1 aligns across 7 bases. CDR3 in amino acids: CASIDRVHEQYF. The CDR3 coding sequence is TGTGCCAGCATCGACAGGGTCCACGAGCAGTACTTC.